The TCR beta chain under discussion was sequenced for a study of T cell responses to AZD1222 COVID-19 vaccine. This clone occurred once. Its specificity is not known. The germline V gene has CDR1 SNHLY and CDR2 FYNNEI. CDR3 length: 13 residues. The V and J ends lost 0 bases and 11 bases, in that order; junction bases with no gene match: 5. Here immunoSEQ multiplex PCR was the method, and the copy in TCRdb shows in-frame clones only, minus some. Of about 75,000 clones detected, about 87% appear once; the ten largest clones hold about 9.1%. Study-level findings and limits: Of the AZD1222 recipients, only 5 or 6 were seropositive at baseline.

The source is an adult who received the MenACWY meningococcal vaccine as a control. The input for sequencing was peripheral blood, taken 28 days after the second dose of the MenACWY control vaccine. The chain couples TRBV2 to TRBJ1-1; 8 bases are shared with TRBD1. CDR3 sequence reads: CASSEAGQGSAFF. The CDR3, as DNA: TGTGCCAGCAGTGAAGCCGGACAGGGATCCGCTTTCTTT.